The 29 T cell receptor beta chains given below trace back to one sample, sequenced in a study of T cells in women clearing cervical HPV infection. Sequencing used immunoSEQ multiplex PCR; TCRdb keeps in-frame clones, though not all of them. There are some 21,000 clones in the sample, with more than 5% held by the top ten. The sample taken for sequencing was blood buffy coat. Source of these receptors: a woman aged 18 to 69 with a cervical HPV16 infection that either progressed to CIN3+ or cleared (not recorded which).

With respect to this clone: A junction boundary mismatches the germline segment, possibly from a read error. From the germline J gene comes the end of the CDR3, since the read stops 3 residues before it. The gene calls are TRBV4-2 and TRBJ2-3; the match to TRBD1 covers 10 bases. This CDR3 spans 16 amino acids. The germline V gene encodes CDR1 LGHNA and CDR2 YNFKEQ. The sequenced part of the CDR3 DNA is TGCGCCAGCAGCCAAGATTGGGACAGGGGAGCAGATACG. As protein: CASSQDWDRGADT. The whole CDR3 protein is CASSQDWDRGADTQYF.

As concerns this clone: Read coverage stops 3 residues before the CDR3 terminus; the germline J gene supplies the remainder. This chain connects TRBV19 to TRBJ2-1; 16 bases map to TRBD2. CDR1 is LNHDA and CDR2 is SQIVND in the germline V gene (reference sequence). The CDR3 is 19 residues long. After removal of 1 base from V and 0 bases from J, the junction contained 3 bases not matched to a gene. CDR3 DNA, as far as it was read: TGTGCCAGTAGTATAGCGGGACTAGCGGGAGGGCCCTCCTACAATGAG. Protein sequence: CASSIAGLAGGPSYNE. The full CDR3 is CASSIAGLAGGPSYNEQFF.

Incomplete CDR3 DNA: TGTGCCAGCAGTCCCCCG. It codes for CASSPP. The complete CDR3 sequence is CASSPPAFF. The V and J genes are TRBV28 and TRBJ1-1; D gene unclear. The CDR3 end is not reached by the read, which stops 3 residues before it; the germline J gene fills it in. This CDR3 is 9 amino acids long. CDR1 and CDR2 (germline): MDHEN, SYDVKM.

The CDR3 spells CSARARLAVGYEQYF. The CDR3 DNA, read in part, is TGCAGTGCTAGGGCGAGACTAGCGGTGGGTTACGAG. V is TRBV20-1 and J is TRBJ2-7, with 9 bases matching TRBD2. The sequenced fragment ends 3 residues before the CDR3 boundary, so the rest is inferred from the germline J gene. Germline CDR1 and CDR2: DFQATT and SNEGSKA (reference sequence). The CDR3 consists of 15 residues. The V segment lost 3 bases and the J segment 4 bases; nucleotides outside the gene matches: 10.

Of note for this clone: Read coverage stops 3 residues before the CDR3 terminus; the germline J gene supplies the remainder. The chain couples TRBV27 to TRBJ2-3; D is ambiguous. Trimming left V 3 bases short and J 6 bases short, with 10 bases between. Germline values: CDR1 MNHEY, CDR2 SMNVEV (reference sequence). The CDR3 contains 13 residues. The sequenced CDR3 bases are TGTGCCAGCAGTTTGATACCCGGGGATACG. This gives the protein CASSLIPGDT. The complete CDR3 reads CASSLIPGDTQYF.

For this clone: With the read ending 3 residues before the CDR3 end, the germline J gene is used to fill in that end. The chain carries TRBV5-1 and TRBJ2-3; 12 bases are a match to TRBD2. V lost 6 bases and J lost 1; bases outside the gene matches: 6. The CDR3 consists of 16 residues. CDR1 is SGHRS and CDR2 is YFSETQ in the germline V gene. The sequenced part of the CDR3 DNA is TGCGCCAGCACCAGGACTAGCGGGGCCCGCACAGATACG. This sequence encodes CASTRTSGARTDT. The complete CDR3 sequence is CASTRTSGARTDTQYF. Filled out from reference TRBV5-1 and TRBJ2-3, the complete variable domain reads KAGVTQTPRYLIKTRGQQVTLSCSPISGHRSVSWYQQTPGQGLQFLFEYFSETQRNKGNFPGRFSGRQFSNSRSEMNVSTLELGDSALYLCASTRTSGARTDTQYFGPGTRLTVL.

As concerns this clone: The sequence runs out 3 residues before the end of the CDR3; the remainder is reconstructed from the germline J gene. The rearrangement links TRBV5-4 to TRBJ2-3; the D gene is possibly TRBD1 (5 bases). Germline V gene lookup returns CDR1 SGHNT and CDR2 YYREEE (reference sequence). V lost 1 base and J lost 0, with 6 bases in between. The CDR3 is 14 amino acids. The part of the CDR3 DNA that was read is TGTGCCAGCAGCTTGAGACAGAGCACAGATACG. Protein product: CASSLRQSTDT. In full, the CDR3 reads CASSLRQSTDTQYF.

The CDR3 bases that were read are TGTGCCAGCAGTGAAGACGAGGGTTCAGATACG. Residues: CASSEDEGSDT. The whole CDR3 protein reads CASSEDEGSDTQYF. V usage is TRBV2 and J usage is TRBJ2-3, with D possibly being TRBD2 (5 bases). The observed sequence ends 3 residues before the CDR3 terminus, with the missing tail filled in from the germline J gene. This CDR3 spans 14 amino acids. CDR1 and CDR2 (germline): SNHLY, FYNNEI. Between the trimmed V and J ends, which lost 1 base and 4 bases, there was a span of 9 bases.

About this clone itself: The missing CDR3 end, 3 residues past where the read stops, is filled in from the germline J gene. The V call is TRBV10-3, the J call TRBJ2-7, with TRBD2 matching over 10 bases. The CDR3 has 17 amino acids. Germline assignment: CDR1 ENHRY and CDR2 SYGVKD. Trimming took 0 bases from V and 5 from J; bases not matched to a gene: 10. The CDR3 loop is CAISESSGQREGDEQYF. The sequenced CDR3 bases are TGTGCCATCAGTGAGTCTTCGGGGCAGCGGGAGGGCGACGAG.

A remark on this clone: The CDR3 extends 3 residues past the end of the read, so its final part is completed from the germline J gene. The chain carries TRBV20-1 and TRBJ2-2; 7 bases are a match to TRBD2. CDR3 length: 15 amino acids. With V trimmed by 5 bases and J by 2 bases, 8 bases remained unmatched. The germline V gene has CDR1 DFQATT and CDR2 SNEGSKA (reference sequence). The CDR3 reads CSARPTSRNTGELFF. CDR3 DNA, as far as it was read: TGCAGTGCTCGCCCGACTAGCCGTAACACCGGGGAG.

This clone shows up as medium-sized by frequency. From the germline J gene comes the end of the CDR3, since the read stops 3 residues before it. The chain joins TRBV7-2 to TRBJ2-3; a possible D gene is TRBD1 (6 bases). CDR3 length equals 14 residues. Trimming cost V 3 bases and J 5 bases, with 12 bases left between them. Germline V gives CDR1 SGHTA, CDR2 FQGNSA. The CDR3 sequence is CASSLDSAGDTQYF. The CDR3 bases that were read are TGTGCCAGCAGCTTGGACAGCGCGGGAGATACG.

Of note for this clone: The read stops 3 residues short of the end of the CDR3; the missing end is completed from the germline J gene. This chain uses TRBV5-1 with TRBJ2-3; 7 positions agree with TRBD2. V trimming: 4 bases; J trimming: 0 bases; junction bases outside the gene matches: 8. This CDR3 is 16 amino acids long. Looked up from germline, CDR1 is SGHRS and CDR2 is YFSETQ. CDR3 DNA, as far as it was read: TGCGCCAGCAGCGTAGCGGGTATTGCTAGCACAGATACG. Translated, it gives CASSVAGIASTDT. Given in full, the CDR3 is CASSVAGIASTDTQYF. Complete variable domain (other parts from reference TRBV5-1 and TRBJ2-3): KAGVTQTPRYLIKTRGQQVTLSCSPISGHRSVSWYQQTPGQGLQFLFEYFSETQRNKGNFPGRFSGRQFSNSRSEMNVSTLELGDSALYLCASSVAGIASTDTQYFGPGTRLTVL.

As regards this clone: With the read ending 3 residues before the CDR3 end, the germline J gene is used to fill in that end. The chain carries TRBV19 and TRBJ1-2, with TRBD1 matching 9 bases. The CDR3 sequence is 15 residues long. The germline CDR1 and CDR2 sequences are LNHDA and SQIVND (reference sequence). CDR3 protein: CASSISGQGTYDYTF. The DNA read from the CDR3 is TGTGCCAGTAGTATTTCCGGACAGGGGACCTACGAC.

In the case of this clone: Its ends do not fully match the called genes, so a read error is possible. The read finishes 3 residues shy of the CDR3 end, and the germline J gene is used to complete it. V and J are TRBV2 and TRBJ1-1; D possibly corresponds to TRBD1 (5 bases). CDR3 length equals 15 residues. The germline V gene encodes CDR1 SNHLY and CDR2 FYNNEI. The CDR3 sequence: CASSPGRPKGTEAFF. The sequenced CDR3 bases are TGTGCCAGCAGCCCGGGGCGGCCGAAAGGGACTGAG.

About this clone itself: The read comes to an end 3 residues before the CDR3 does, leaving the germline J gene to fill in the end. The chain is built from TRBV7-2 and TRBJ1-2; 9 positions agree with TRBD1. CDR3 length: 15 amino acids. Germline V CDR1 and CDR2: SGHTA, FQGNSA. Partial CDR3 DNA: TGTGCCAGCAGCTCTACAGGGGGCTGGGTGGGGGGC. Translating gives CASSSTGGWVGG. The CDR3 in full is CASSSTGGWVGGYTF.

In regard to this clone: The sequenced fragment ends 3 residues before the CDR3 boundary, so the rest is inferred from the germline J gene. The rearrangement links TRBV12-3 or TRBV12-4 to TRBJ2-5, with 11 bases that match TRBD2. This CDR3 comprises 15 residues. Losses at the gene ends were 6 bases for V and 2 bases for J; bases not matched to a gene: 5. CDR3 residues: CASSPLAGGQETQYF. The DNA read from the CDR3 is TGTGCCAGCAGCCCTCTAGCGGGAGGTCAAGAGACC.

With respect to this clone: From the germline J gene comes the end of the CDR3, since the read stops 3 residues before it. V is TRBV11-2 and J is TRBJ2-5; TRBD1 agrees at 7 bases. There are 14 residues in the CDR3. CDR1 is SGHAT, CDR2 FQNNGV, per germline. The J segment lost 2 bases and the V segment lost 5 bases, leaving 5 bases of the junction unmatched. The CDR3 here is CASSPWTGQETQYF. Incomplete CDR3 DNA: TGTGCCAGCAGCCCGTGGACAGGTCAAGAGACC.

A remark on this clone: The junction departs from germline at one end; a sequencing error may be responsible. The sequenced CDR3 bases are TGTGCCAGCTTACCTTGGACAGGGGTCCCTGGGACCAACGTC. The encoded protein is CASLPWTGVPGTNV. The whole CDR3 sequence reads CASLPWTGVPGTNVLTF. This chain joins TRBV19 and TRBJ2-6; TRBD1 aligns across 9 bases. The CDR3 end falls 3 residues outside the read, so it is completed with the germline J gene. Germline V gene lookup returns CDR1 LNHDA and CDR2 SQIVND (reference sequence). CDR3 size: 17 residues.

Comments on this clone: The read ends 3 residues shy of where the CDR3 ends; the end is completed using the germline J gene. The rearrangement links TRBV18 to TRBJ2-1; 8 bases align to TRBD1. J was trimmed by 1 base and V by 6 bases; bases with no gene match: 5. Germline V lookup: CDR1 KGHSH, CDR2 LQKENI. The CDR3 is 15 residues long. Here the CDR3 reads CASSDRDRSYNEQFF. CDR3 DNA (partial): TGTGCCAGCTCCGATCGGGACAGGTCCTACAATGAG.

As regards this clone: The sequence runs out 3 residues before the end of the CDR3; the remainder is reconstructed from the germline J gene. This chain links TRBV28 with TRBJ2-7, with D possibly TRBD1 on 5 matching bases. The CDR3 loop spans 13 amino acids. The V and J ends lost 4 bases and 4 bases respectively, with 11 bases between them. Germline V CDR1 and CDR2: MDHEN, SYDVKM. CDR3 DNA, as far as it was read: TGTGCCAGCAGTTCAGGACATCCTTACGAG. This encodes CASSSGHPYE. The entire CDR3 sequence reads CASSSGHPYEQYF.

Comments on this clone: Read sequence stops 3 residues before the CDR3 end, and the germline J gene provides the missing end. The chain combines TRBV2 with TRBJ2-7; D may be TRBD2 (6 bases). In germline, CDR1 is SNHLY, CDR2 FYNNEI. This CDR3 has 15 amino acids. The ends were cut back, 6 bases at V and 2 bases at J, with 17 bases in the middle. Partial CDR3 DNA: TGTGCCAGCAGGGCGGGGTCCCTGGGTCCCTACGAG. This sequence encodes CASRAGSLGPYE. The entire CDR3 is CASRAGSLGPYEQYF.

As for this clone: The CDR3 end lies 3 residues beyond the end of the read and is filled in from the germline J gene. This chain connects TRBV20-1 to TRBJ2-7; TRBD1 might be the D (6 bases). Trimming took 2 bases from V and 1 from J, leaving 18 bases between them. The CDR3 extends over 16 amino acids. CDR1 DFQATT and CDR2 SNEGSKA come from the germline V gene (reference sequence). This CDR3 reads CSARPLGDTQSYEQYF. Incomplete CDR3 DNA: TGCAGTGCTAGACCCCTCGGGGACACGCAGTCCTACGAG.

For this clone: The read comes to an end 3 residues before the CDR3 does, leaving the germline J gene to fill in the end. The chain combines TRBV20-1 with TRBJ2-1; D is possibly TRBD2 (6 bases). V was shortened by 0 bases and J by 4 bases, with 13 bases between the two germline ends. Germline V gives CDR1 DFQATT, CDR2 SNEGSKA (reference sequence). This CDR3 has 15 amino acids. The CDR3 DNA, read in part, is TGCAGTGCTAGAGATAAGGCTAGCGATTACAATGAG. Encoded protein: CSARDKASDYNE. The entire CDR3 protein reads CSARDKASDYNEQFF.

A remark on this clone: The CDR3 goes on 3 residues after the read ends, and that part is filled in from the germline J gene. The chain uses TRBV20-1 and TRBJ2-1; TRBD2 aligns across 14 bases. Germline CDR1 is DFQATT and CDR2 is SNEGSKA (reference sequence). The CDR3 is 15 residues long. V lost 4 bases, J lost 3 bases, and 2 bases stayed unmatched. The CDR3 spells CSANGLAGGYNEQFF. The sequenced part of the CDR3 DNA is TGCAGTGCTAACGGACTAGCGGGAGGCTACAATGAG.

To note about this clone: Read coverage stops 3 residues before the CDR3 terminus; the germline J gene supplies the remainder. The chain joins TRBV20-1 to TRBJ2-5; no definite D call. Germline V CDR1 and CDR2: DFQATT, SNEGSKA (reference sequence). Trimming took 2 bases from V and 5 from J, leaving 3 bases between them. This CDR3 region has 10 residues. CDR3 sequence: CSARYETQYF. CDR3 bases read: TGCAGTGCTAGATATGAGACC.

With regard to this clone: With the read ending 3 residues before the CDR3 end, the germline J gene is used to fill in that end. The gene calls are TRBV18 and TRBJ1-1, with 10 bases matching TRBD1. The V gene end was trimmed by 9 bases and the J gene end by 1 base; junction bases not matched to a gene: 11. Germline loops: CDR1 KGHSH, CDR2 LQKENI. The CDR3 has 16 amino acids. Here the CDR3 reads CASHRTGGGSNTEAFF. The DNA read from the CDR3 is TGTGCCAGTCATCGGACAGGGGGAGGTTCGAACACTGAA.

Remarks on this clone: Read data end 3 residues before the CDR3 end; the end is taken from the germline J gene. The chain links TRBV12-3 or TRBV12-4 to TRBJ2-1; D possibly corresponds to TRBD1 (7 bases). The CDR3 consists of 13 residues. V was clipped by 4 bases and J by 9 bases, with 13 bases between them. CDR3 DNA (partial): TGTGCCAGCAGTTCAGGGGGGATGGGTGAG. It is translated as CASSSGGMGE. The CDR3 in full is CASSSGGMGEQFF.

A note on this clone: Sequencing ends 3 residues short of the CDR3 end; the germline J gene provides the rest. This chain connects TRBV6-4 to TRBJ1-1, with D tentatively TRBD1 (6 bases). Trimming left V 6 bases short and J 1 base short, with 9 bases between. The germline V gene has CDR1 MRHNA and CDR2 SNTAGT. The CDR3 is made up of 13 amino acids. CDR3 sequence: CASSLGQNTEAFF. CDR3 bases read: TGTGCCAGCAGCTTGGGACAGAACACTGAA.

CDR3 loop: CSARDPSGWYSYNEQFF. The covered CDR3 bases are TGCAGTGCTAGAGATCCCAGCGGGTGGTACTCCTACAATGAG. The rearrangement links TRBV20-1 to TRBJ2-1, with D perhaps TRBD2 (6 bases). The CDR3 extends 3 residues past the end of the read, so its final part is completed from the germline J gene. The germline V gene encodes CDR1 DFQATT and CDR2 SNEGSKA (reference sequence). Deletions cut 0 bases from V and 0 bases from J, with 15 bases between. The length of the CDR3 is 17 residues.